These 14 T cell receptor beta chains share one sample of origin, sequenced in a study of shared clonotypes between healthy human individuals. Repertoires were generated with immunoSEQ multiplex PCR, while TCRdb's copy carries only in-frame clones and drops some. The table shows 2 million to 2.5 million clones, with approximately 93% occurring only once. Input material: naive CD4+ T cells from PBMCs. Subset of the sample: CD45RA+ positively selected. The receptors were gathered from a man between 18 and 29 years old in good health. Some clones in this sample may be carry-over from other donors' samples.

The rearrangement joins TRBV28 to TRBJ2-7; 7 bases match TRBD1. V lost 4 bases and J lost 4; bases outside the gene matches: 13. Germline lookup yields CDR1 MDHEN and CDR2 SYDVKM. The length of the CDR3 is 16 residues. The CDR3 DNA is TGTGCCAGCAGTTCCCCACAGGGGAGCTTAACTTACGAGCAGTACTTC. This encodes CASSSPQGSLTYEQYF.

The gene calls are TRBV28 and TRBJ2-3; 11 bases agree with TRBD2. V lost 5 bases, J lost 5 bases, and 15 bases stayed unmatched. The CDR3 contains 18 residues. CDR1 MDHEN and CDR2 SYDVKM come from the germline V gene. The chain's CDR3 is CASSPFASGGQVLDTQYF. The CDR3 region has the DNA TGTGCCAGCAGTCCTTTTGCTAGCGGGGGGCAGGTTTTAGATACGCAGTATTTT.

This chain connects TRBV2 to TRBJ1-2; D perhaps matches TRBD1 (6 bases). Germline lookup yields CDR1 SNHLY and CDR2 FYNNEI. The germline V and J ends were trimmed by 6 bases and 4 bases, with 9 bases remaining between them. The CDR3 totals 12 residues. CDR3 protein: CASSEQGYGYTF. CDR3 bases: TGTGCCAGCAGCGAACAGGGCTATGGCTACACCTTC.

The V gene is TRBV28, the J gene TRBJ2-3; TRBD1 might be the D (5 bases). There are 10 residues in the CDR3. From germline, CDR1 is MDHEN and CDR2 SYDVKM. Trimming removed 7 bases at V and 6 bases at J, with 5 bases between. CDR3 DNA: TGTGCCAGCAAGGGGGATACGCAGTATTTT. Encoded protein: CASKGDTQYF.

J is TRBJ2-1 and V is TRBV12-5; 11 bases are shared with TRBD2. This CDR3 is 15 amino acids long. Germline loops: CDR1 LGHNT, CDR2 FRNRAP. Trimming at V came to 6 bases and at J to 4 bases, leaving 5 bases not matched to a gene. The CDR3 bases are TGTGCTAGTGGGGCGGGGACTAGCGGTTACAATGAGCAGTTCTTC. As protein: CASGAGTSGYNEQFF. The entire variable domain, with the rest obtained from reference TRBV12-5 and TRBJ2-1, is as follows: DARVTQTPRHKVTEMGQEVTMRCQPILGHNTVFWYRQTMMQGLELLAYFRNRAPLDDSGMPKDRFSAEMPDATLATLKIQPSEPRDSAVYFCASGAGTSGYNEQFFGPGTRLTVL.

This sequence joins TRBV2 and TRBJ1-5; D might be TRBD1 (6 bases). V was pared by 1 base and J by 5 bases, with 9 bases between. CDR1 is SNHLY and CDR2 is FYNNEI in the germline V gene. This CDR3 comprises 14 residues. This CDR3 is CASSEVGGDQPQHF. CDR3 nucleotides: TGTGCCAGCAGTGAAGTGGGGGGCGATCAGCCCCAGCATTTT.

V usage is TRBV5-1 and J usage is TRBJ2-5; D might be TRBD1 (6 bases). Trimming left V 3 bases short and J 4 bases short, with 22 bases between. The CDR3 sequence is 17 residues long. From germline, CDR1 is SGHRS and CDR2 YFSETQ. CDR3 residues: CASSSFAPVGGGETQYF. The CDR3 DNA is TGCGCCAGCAGCTCATTTGCCCCAGTAGGGGGTGGAGAGACCCAGTACTTC.

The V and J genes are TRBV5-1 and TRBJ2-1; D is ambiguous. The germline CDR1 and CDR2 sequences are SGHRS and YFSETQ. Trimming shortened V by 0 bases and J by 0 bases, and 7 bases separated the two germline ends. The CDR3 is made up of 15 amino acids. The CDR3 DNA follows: TGCGCCAGCAGCTTGGATACTGACTCCTACAATGAGCAGTTCTTC. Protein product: CASSLDTDSYNEQFF.

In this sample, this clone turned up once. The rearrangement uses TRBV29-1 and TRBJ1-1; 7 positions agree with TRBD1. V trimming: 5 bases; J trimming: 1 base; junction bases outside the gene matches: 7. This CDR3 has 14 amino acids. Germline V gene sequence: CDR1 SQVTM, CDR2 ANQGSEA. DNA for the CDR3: TGCAGCGTTCCTAAGACAGGGTGGAACACTGAAGCTTTCTTT. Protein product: CSVPKTGWNTEAFF.

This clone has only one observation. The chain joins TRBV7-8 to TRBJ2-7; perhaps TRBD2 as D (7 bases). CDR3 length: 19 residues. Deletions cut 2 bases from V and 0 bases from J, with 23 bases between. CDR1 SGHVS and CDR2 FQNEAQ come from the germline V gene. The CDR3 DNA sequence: TGTGCCAGCAGCTTACGTCCAACGGGGGCTAGCGGAGACTCCTACGAGCAGTACTTC. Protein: CASSLRPTGASGDSYEQYF.

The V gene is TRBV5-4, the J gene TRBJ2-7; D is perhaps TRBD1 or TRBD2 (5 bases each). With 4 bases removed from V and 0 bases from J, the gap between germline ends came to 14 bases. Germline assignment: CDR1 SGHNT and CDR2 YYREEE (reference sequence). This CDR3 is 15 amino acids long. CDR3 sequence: CASSHVGTASYEQYF. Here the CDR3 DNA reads TGTGCCAGCAGCCACGTAGGGACGGCCTCCTACGAGCAGTACTTC.

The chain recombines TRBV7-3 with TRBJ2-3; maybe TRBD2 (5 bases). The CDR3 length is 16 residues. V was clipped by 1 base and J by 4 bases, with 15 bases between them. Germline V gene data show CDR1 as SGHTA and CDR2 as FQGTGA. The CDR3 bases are TGTGCCAGCAGCTTAATGTCAGGAGGTCTTCCAGATACGCAGTATTTT. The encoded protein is CASSLMSGGLPDTQYF.

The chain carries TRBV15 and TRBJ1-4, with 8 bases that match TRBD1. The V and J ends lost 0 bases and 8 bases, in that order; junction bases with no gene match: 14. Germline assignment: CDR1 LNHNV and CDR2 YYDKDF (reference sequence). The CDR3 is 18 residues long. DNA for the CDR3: TGTGCCACCAGCAGAGATCCCCCACAGACAGGGGCGGCCGAAAAACTGTTTTTT. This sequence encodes CATSRDPPQTGAAEKLFF.

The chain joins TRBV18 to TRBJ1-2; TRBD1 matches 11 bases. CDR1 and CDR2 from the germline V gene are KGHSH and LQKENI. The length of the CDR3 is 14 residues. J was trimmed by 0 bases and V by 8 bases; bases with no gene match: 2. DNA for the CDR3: TGTGCCAGCGGGGGACAGGGGGCTAACTATGGCTACACCTTC. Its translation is CASGGQGANYGYTF.